This TCR beta chain was identified during a study of CD8 T cells in ankylosing spondylitis. Whole-study results and caveats: A TCR beta motif of under ten highly homologous variants seemed to mark ankylosing spondylitis blood. Reactive arthritis synovial fluid and blood were previously reported to contain some motif variants. Disease-associated clones were CD8+ and fairly uncommon in peripheral blood.

TCRdb re-called the 5' RACE reads through MiXCR, storing one row per CDR3 protein. This sample yields 150,000 or so distinct CDR3 sequences, of which roughly 10% are seen a single time; around 15% belongs to the top ten. CDR1 and CDR2 from the germline V gene are PRHDT and FYEKMQ (reference sequence). The junction had 12 bases not matched to a gene; V was cut back by 4 bases and J by 5 bases. This CDR3 region has 17 residues. Notes on this clonotype: The antigen is unknown.

The receptor was derived from a female donor with ankylosing spondylitis or in good health (not recorded which). The sequenced sample consisted of blood, either unsorted or a sorted T cell fraction (not recorded which). This sequence joins TRBV13 and TRBJ2-5; 11 nucleotides match TRBD1. The CDR3 DNA follows: TGTGCCAGCAGCTCACCCCCCGGGACAGGGGGTCAGGAGACCCAGTACTTC. Translated, it gives CASSSPPGTGGQETQYF.